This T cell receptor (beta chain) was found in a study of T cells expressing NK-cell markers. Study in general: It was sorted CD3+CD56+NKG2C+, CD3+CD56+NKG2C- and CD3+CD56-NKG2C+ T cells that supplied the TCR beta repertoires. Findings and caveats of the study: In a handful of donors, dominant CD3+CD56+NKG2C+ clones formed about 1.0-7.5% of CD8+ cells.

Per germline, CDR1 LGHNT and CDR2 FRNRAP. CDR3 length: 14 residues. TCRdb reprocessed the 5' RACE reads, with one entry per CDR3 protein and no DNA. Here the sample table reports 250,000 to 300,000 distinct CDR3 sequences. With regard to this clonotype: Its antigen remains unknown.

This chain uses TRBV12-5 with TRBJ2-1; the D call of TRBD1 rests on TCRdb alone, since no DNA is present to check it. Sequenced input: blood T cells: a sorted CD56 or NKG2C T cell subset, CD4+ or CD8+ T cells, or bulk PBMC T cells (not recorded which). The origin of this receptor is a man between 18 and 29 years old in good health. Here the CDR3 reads CASAGTGSVNEQFF.